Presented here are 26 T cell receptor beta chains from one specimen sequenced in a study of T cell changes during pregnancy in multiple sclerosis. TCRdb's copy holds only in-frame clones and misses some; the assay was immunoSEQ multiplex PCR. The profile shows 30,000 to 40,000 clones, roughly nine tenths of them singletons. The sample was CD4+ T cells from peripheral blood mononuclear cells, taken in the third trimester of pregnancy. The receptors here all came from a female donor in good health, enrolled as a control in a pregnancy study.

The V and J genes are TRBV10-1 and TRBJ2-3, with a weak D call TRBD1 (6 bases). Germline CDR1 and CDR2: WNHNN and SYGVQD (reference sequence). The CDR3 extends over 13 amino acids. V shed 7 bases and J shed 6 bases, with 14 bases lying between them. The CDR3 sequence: CASNWQGTDTQYF. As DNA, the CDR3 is TGCGCCAGCAATTGGCAGGGGACGGATACGCAGTATTTT.

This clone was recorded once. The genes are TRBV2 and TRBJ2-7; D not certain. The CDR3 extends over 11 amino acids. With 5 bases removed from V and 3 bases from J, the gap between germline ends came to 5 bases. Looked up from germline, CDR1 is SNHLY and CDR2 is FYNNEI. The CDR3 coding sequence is TGTGCCAGCAGTAGCGACTACGAGCAGTACTTC. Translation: CASSSDYEQYF.

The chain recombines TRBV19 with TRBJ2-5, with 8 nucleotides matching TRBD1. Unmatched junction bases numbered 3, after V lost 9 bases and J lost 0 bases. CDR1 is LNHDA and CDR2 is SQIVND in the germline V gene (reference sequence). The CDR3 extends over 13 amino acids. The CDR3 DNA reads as TGTGCCAGCAGGACAGGGTACCAAGAGACCCAGTACTTC. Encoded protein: CASRTGYQETQYF.

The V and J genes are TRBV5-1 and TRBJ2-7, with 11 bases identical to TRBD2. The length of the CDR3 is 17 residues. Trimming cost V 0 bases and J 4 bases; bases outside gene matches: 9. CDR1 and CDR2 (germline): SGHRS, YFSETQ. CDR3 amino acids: CASSLEGVRLAGYEQYF. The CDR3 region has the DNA TGCGCCAGCAGCTTGGAGGGGGTAAGACTAGCGGGGTACGAGCAGTACTTC.

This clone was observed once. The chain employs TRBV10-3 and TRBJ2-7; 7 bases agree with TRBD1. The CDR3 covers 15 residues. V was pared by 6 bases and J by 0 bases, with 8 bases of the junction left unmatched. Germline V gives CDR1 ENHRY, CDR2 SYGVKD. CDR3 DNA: TGTGCCATCAGAGGACAGGATTTCTACTCCTACGAGCAGTACTTC. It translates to CAIRGQDFYSYEQYF.

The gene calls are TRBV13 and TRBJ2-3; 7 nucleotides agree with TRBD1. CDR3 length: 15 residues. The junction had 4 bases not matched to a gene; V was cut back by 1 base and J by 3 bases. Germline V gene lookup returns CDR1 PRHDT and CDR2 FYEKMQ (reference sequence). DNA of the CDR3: TGTGCCAGCAGCTTAGACAGGGGAATAACAGATACGCAGTATTTT. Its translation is CASSLDRGITDTQYF.

The CDR3 here is CASSILRDRSNSPLHF. As DNA, the CDR3 is TGTGCCAGTAGTATATTGCGGGACAGGAGTAATTCACCCCTCCACTTT. This chain joins TRBV19 and TRBJ1-6, with 8 bases that match TRBD1. This CDR3 is built from 16 residues. CDR1 and CDR2 (germline): LNHDA, SQIVND (reference sequence). The V and J ends lost 2 bases and 6 bases, in that order; junction bases with no gene match: 6. Combining the CDR3 with reference TRBV19 and TRBJ1-6 gives the whole variable domain DGGITQSPKYLFRKEGQNVTLSCEQNLNHDAMYWYRQDPGQGLRLIYYSQIVNDFQKGDIAEGYSVSREKKESFPLTVTSAQKNPTAFYLCASSILRDRSNSPLHFGNGTRLTVT.

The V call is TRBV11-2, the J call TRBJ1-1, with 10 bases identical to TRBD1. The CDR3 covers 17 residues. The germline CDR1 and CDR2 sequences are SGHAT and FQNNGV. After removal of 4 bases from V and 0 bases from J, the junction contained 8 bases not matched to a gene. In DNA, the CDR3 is TGTGCCAGCAGCTCTCGAGGGACAGGGGCCATGAACACTGAAGCTTTCTTT. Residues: CASSSRGTGAMNTEAFF.

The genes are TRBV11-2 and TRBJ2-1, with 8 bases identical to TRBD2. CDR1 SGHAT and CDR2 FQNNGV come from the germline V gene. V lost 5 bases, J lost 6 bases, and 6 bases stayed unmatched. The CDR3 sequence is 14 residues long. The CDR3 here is CASSPFAGGNEQFF. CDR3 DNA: TGTGCCAGCAGCCCTTTTGCGGGGGGCAATGAGCAGTTCTTC.

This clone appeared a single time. The CDR3 protein is CASSVDGGRGTQYF. For the CDR3, the DNA is TGTGCCAGCAGCGTAGACGGAGGCCGGGGGACCCAGTACTTC. The rearrangement uses TRBV9 and TRBJ2-5; possible D gene TRBD2, 5 bases. Germline CDR1 and CDR2: SGDLS and YYNGEE. Deletions cut 0 bases from V and 7 bases from J, with 13 bases between. The CDR3 contains 14 residues. Full variable domain (remainder filled in from reference TRBV9 and TRBJ2-5): DSGVTQTPKHLITATGQRVTLRCSPRSGDLSVYWYQQSLDQGLQFLIQYYNGEERAKGNILERFSAQQFPDLHSELNLSSLELGDSALYFCASSVDGGRGTQYFGPGTRLLVL.

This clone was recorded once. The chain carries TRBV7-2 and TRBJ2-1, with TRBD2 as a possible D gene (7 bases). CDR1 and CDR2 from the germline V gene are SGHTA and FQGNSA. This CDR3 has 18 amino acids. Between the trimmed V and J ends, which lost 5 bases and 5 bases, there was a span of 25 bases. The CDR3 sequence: CASSHRDLRGGLDNEQFF. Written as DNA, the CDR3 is TGTGCCAGCAGCCACCGGGACCTAAGGGGGGGGCTTGACAATGAGCAGTTCTTC.

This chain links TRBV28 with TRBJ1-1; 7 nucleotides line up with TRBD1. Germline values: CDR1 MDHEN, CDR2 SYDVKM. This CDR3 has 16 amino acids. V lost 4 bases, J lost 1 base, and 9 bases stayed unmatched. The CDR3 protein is CASSSILRTGNTEAFF. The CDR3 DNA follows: TGTGCCAGCAGTTCAATATTGCGGACAGGGAACACTGAAGCTTTCTTT.

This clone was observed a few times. Here the CDR3 DNA reads TGCAGCGCAGCGGGAGCGAGCACAGATACGCAGTATTTT. This codes for CSAAGASTDTQYF. This rearrangement joins TRBV29-1 to TRBJ2-3, with 8 positions matching TRBD2. Germline V lookup: CDR1 SQVTM, CDR2 ANQGSEA. V gave up 7 bases and J gave up 0 bases; unmatched junction bases: 3. The CDR3 sequence is 13 residues long.

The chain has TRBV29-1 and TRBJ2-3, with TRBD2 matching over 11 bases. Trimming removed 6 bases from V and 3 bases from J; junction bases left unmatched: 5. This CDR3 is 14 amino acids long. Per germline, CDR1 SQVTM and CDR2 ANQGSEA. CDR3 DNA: TGCAGCGTCCCGACTAGCGGGGAGACAGATACGCAGTATTTT. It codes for CSVPTSGETDTQYF.

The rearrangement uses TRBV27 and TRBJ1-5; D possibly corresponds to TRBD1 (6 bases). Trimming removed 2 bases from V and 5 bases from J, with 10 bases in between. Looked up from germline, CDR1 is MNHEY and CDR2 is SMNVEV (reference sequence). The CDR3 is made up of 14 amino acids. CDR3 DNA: TGTGCCAGCAGTTTAGACAGGCAGGATCAGCCCCAGCATTTT. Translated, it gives CASSLDRQDQPQHF.

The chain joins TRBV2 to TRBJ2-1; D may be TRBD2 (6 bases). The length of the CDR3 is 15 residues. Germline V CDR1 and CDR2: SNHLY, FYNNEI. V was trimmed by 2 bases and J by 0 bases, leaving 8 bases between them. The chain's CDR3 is CASSESGSSYNEQFF. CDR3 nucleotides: TGTGCCAGCAGTGAATCCGGGAGCTCCTACAATGAGCAGTTCTTC.

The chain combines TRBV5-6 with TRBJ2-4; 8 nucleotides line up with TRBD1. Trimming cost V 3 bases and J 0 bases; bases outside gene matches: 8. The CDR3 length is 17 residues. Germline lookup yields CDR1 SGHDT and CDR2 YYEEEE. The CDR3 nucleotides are TGTGCCAGCAGCTCTTCTACAGGGGGGATAGCCAAAAACATTCAGTACTTC. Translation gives CASSSSTGGIAKNIQYF.

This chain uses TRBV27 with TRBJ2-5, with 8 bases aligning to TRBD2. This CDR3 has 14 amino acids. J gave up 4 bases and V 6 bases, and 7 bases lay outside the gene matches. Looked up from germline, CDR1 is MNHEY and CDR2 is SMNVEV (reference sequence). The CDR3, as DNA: TGTGCCAGCAGACCTTACGCGGGAGGAGAGACCCAGTACTTC. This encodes CASRPYAGGETQYF.

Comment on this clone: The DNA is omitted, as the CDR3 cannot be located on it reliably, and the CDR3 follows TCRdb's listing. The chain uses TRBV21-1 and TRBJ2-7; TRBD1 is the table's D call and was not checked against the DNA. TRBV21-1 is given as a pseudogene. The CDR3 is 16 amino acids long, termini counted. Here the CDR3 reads CASSKRWGQGAHEQYF.

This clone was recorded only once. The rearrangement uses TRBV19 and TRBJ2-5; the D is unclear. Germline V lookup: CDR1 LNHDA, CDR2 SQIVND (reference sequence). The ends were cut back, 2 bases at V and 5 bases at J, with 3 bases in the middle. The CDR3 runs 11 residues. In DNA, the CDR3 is TGTGCCAGTAGTATACGGGAGACCCAGTACTTC. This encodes CASSIRETQYF.

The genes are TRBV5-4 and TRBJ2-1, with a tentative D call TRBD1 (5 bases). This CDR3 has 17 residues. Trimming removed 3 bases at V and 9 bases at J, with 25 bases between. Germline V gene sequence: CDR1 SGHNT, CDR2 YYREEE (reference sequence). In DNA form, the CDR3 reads TGTGCCAGCAGCTCTGGTAGGGGTTCGTCCGTTCCTAGTGAGCAGTTCTTC. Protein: CASSSGRGSSVPSEQFF.

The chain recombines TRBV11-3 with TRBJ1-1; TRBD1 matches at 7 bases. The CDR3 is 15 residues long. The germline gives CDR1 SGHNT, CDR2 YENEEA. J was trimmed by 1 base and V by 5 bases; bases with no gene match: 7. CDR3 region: CASSMSGGWNTEAFF. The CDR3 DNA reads TGTGCCAGCAGCATGTCAGGGGGGTGGAACACTGAAGCTTTCTTT.

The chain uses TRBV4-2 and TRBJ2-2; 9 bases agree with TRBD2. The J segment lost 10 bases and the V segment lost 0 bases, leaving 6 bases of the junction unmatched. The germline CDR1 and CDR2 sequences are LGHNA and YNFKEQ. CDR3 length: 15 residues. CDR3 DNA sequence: TGTGCCAGCAGCCAAGATGGGACTAGCCCGTTGGAGCTGTTTTTT. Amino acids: CASSQDGTSPLELFF.

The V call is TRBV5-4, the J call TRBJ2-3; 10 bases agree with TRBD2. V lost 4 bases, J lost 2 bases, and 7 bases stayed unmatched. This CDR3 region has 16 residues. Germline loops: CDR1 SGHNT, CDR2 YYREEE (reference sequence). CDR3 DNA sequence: TGTGCCAGCAGCCTGAAGCGGGAGGGGTTCACAGATACGCAGTATTTT. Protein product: CASSLKREGFTDTQYF. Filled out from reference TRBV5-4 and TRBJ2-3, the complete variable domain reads ETGVTQSPTHLIKTRGQQVTLRCSSQSGHNTVSWYQQALGQGPQFIFQYYREEENGRGNFPPRFSGLQFPNYSSELNVNALELDDSALYLCASSLKREGFTDTQYFGPGTRLTVL.

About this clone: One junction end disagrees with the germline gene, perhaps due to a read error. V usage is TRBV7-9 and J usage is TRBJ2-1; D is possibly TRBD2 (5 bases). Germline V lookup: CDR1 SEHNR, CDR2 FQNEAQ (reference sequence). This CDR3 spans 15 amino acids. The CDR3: CASNLVSSAEDEQFF. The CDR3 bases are TGTGCCAGCAACTTAGTATCGAGCGCGGAGGATGAGCAGTTCTTC.

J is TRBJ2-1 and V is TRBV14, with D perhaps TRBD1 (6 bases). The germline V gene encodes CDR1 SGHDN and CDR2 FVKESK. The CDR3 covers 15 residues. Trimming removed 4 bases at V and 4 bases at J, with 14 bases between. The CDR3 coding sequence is TGTGCCAGCAGCCCCCCGGGACACCAATACAATGAGCAGTTCTTC. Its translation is CASSPPGHQYNEQFF.